The T cell receptor beta chain under discussion was sequenced for a study of T-cell reconstitution after alpha-beta-depleted transplantation in children. Study findings and constraints: T cells produced anew were the main source of T-cell counts and diversity one year after transplant. Diversity of TCRbeta at day 60 was high in some patients, arising from surviving recipient T cells and thymic progenitors. After transplant, at about two months, alpha-beta T cells were reportedly derived from several hundred expanded graft clones.

Comments on this clonotype: The antigen is undetermined.

TCRbeta library preparation incorporated unique molecular identifiers. TCRdb processed the PCR reads anew with MiXCR; each CDR3 protein has one entry. The sample shows tens of thousands of distinct CDR3 sequences, around 50% of them seen only once. Looked up from germline, CDR1 is MDHEN and CDR2 is SYDVKM. V was clipped by 4 bases and J by 2 bases, with 12 bases between them. The length of the CDR3 is 14 residues. This TCR was recovered from a boy younger than two with SCID, due to receive a stem cell transplant. The chain recombines TRBV28 with TRBJ2-7; the D gene could be TRBD1 or TRBD2 (5 bases each). This specimen was peripheral blood, taken before TCRalphabeta/CD19-depleted stem cell transplant. Written as DNA, the CDR3 is TGTGCCAGCAGTTCTTGGGACGGTACCTACGAGCAGTACTTC. This encodes CASSSWDGTYEQYF.